Listed below are T cell receptor beta chains from one sample, sequenced in a study of shared clonotypes between healthy human individuals. Method: immunoSEQ multiplex PCR; TCRdb's copy keeps in-frame clones and lacks some. In the table there are 1.5 million to 1.9 million clones, approximately 98% of which are singletons. The specimen sequenced was naive CD4+ T cells sorted from blood. These receptors all stem from a man aged 25 to 40 in good health. CDR3s include the opening cysteine and the closing phenylalanine or tryptophan. A D gene is named only where the DNA matches it firmly. Clone size is not always given. Where it is, it says once, few, many or a class for expanded clones.

v_call: TRBV9; cdr3_length: 16; clone_size: .; j_call: TRBJ2-7; d_call: TRBD1; cdr3_nt: TGTGCCAGCAGCGTAGGGATTGGTGAAGGGGGCCACGAGCAGTACTTC; cdr3_aa: CASSVGIGEGGHEQYF
v_call: TRBV10-2; cdr3_length: 15; clone_size: .; j_call: TRBJ1-5; d_call: TRBD1; cdr3_nt: TGCGCCAGCAGTGAGATGGACAGGGTGAGTCAGCCCCAGCATTTT; cdr3_aa: CASSEMDRVSQPQHF
v_call: TRBV5-1; cdr3_length: 19; clone_size: .; j_call: TRBJ2-2; d_call: TRBD1; cdr3_nt: TGCGCCACACAACCTTTTTTCCGGGACAGGCGATCTGACACCGGGGAGCTGTTTTTT; cdr3_aa: CATQPFFRDRRSDTGELFF
v_call: TRBV18; cdr3_length: 12; clone_size: .; j_call: TRBJ2-7; d_call: .; cdr3_nt: TGTGCCAGCTCACCCCGTGGGGCCGAGCAGTACTTC; cdr3_aa: CASSPRGAEQYF
v_call: TRBV28; cdr3_length: 15; clone_size: once; j_call: TRBJ2-7; d_call: TRBD2; cdr3_nt: TGTGCCAGCAGTCCAAGCACCGGGGGGTCCTACGAGCAGTACTTC; cdr3_aa: CASSPSTGGSYEQYF
v_call: TRBV5-6; cdr3_length: 17; clone_size: .; j_call: TRBJ2-4; d_call: TRBD2; cdr3_nt: TGTGCCAGCAGCTTGTTAGGGAGGGGACTAGCCAAAAACATTCAGTACTTC; cdr3_aa: CASSLLGRGLAKNIQYF
v_call: TRBV28; cdr3_length: 11; clone_size: .; j_call: TRBJ1-2; d_call: .; cdr3_nt: TGTGCCAGCTCTTGGGGACGGGGCTACACCTTC; cdr3_aa: CASSWGRGYTF
v_call: TRBV28; cdr3_length: 15; clone_size: .; j_call: TRBJ1-2; d_call: .; cdr3_nt: TGTGCCAGCAGACCGAAGACGGGGGGCTGGTATGGCTACACCTTC; cdr3_aa: CASRPKTGGWYGYTF
v_call: TRBV5-1; cdr3_length: 12; clone_size: few; j_call: TRBJ2-7; d_call: .; cdr3_nt: TGCGCCAGCAGTAGCGAAGGCTACGAGCAGTACTTC; cdr3_aa: CASSSEGYEQYF
v_call: TRBV10-3; cdr3_length: 14; clone_size: .; j_call: TRBJ1-5; d_call: .; cdr3_nt: TGTGCCATCAGACTCGGGGCGGGCAATCAGCCCCAGCATTTT; cdr3_aa: CAIRLGAGNQPQHF
v_call: TRBV11-2; cdr3_length: 17; clone_size: once; j_call: TRBJ2-3; d_call: TRBD2; cdr3_nt: TGTGCCAGCAGTAGCGGACTAGCGTTCGCTAGCACAGATACGCAGTATTTT; cdr3_aa: CASSSGLAFASTDTQYF
v_call: TRBV28; cdr3_length: 13; clone_size: .; j_call: TRBJ2-1; d_call: .; cdr3_nt: TGTGCCAGCGGGCTGCAGGGGAGGAATGAGCAGTTCTTC; cdr3_aa: CASGLQGRNEQFF
v_call: TRBV28; cdr3_length: 16; clone_size: .; j_call: TRBJ1-2; d_call: .; cdr3_nt: TGTGCCAGCAGTATCTCCCCGGGACACCCGGGGGGTGGCTACACCTTC; cdr3_aa: CASSISPGHPGGGYTF
v_call: TRBV6-5; cdr3_length: 15; clone_size: .; j_call: TRBJ2-2; d_call: TRBD1; cdr3_nt: TGTGCCAGCAGGGCGGACAGGGGTAACACCGGGGAGCTGTTTTTT; cdr3_aa: CASRADRGNTGELFF
v_call: TRBV5-1; cdr3_length: 15; clone_size: .; j_call: TRBJ2-2; d_call: TRBD2; cdr3_nt: TGCGCCAGCAGCTTGGGACTAGCGGGAAACGGGGAGCTGTTTTTT; cdr3_aa: CASSLGLAGNGELFF
v_call: TRBV28; cdr3_length: 16; clone_size: .; j_call: TRBJ1-2; d_call: TRBD1; cdr3_nt: TGTGCCAGCAGTGTGACTGGGACAGGGGGCAGCTATGGCTACACCTTC; cdr3_aa: CASSVTGTGGSYGYTF
v_call: TRBV5-1; cdr3_length: 14; clone_size: .; j_call: TRBJ1-1; d_call: .; cdr3_nt: TGCGCCAGCACTACTGGAGGTGGGAACACTGAAGCTTTCTTT; cdr3_aa: CASTTGGGNTEAFF
v_call: TRBV2; cdr3_length: 14; clone_size: .; j_call: TRBJ2-1; d_call: .; cdr3_nt: TGTGCCAGCAGTGCAGACTACTCCTACAATGAGCAGTTCTTC; cdr3_aa: CASSADYSYNEQFF
v_call: TRBV4-1; cdr3_length: 17; clone_size: .; j_call: TRBJ1-2; d_call: .; cdr3_nt: TGCGCCAGCAGCCCTGCAATCGACCCAGGAACCAACTATGGCTACACCTTC; cdr3_aa: CASSPAIDPGTNYGYTF
v_call: TRBV7-2; cdr3_length: 14; clone_size: .; j_call: TRBJ2-2; d_call: .; cdr3_nt: TGTGCCAGCAGCGCCCGATTGAACACCGGGGAGCTGTTTTTT; cdr3_aa: CASSARLNTGELFF
v_call: TRBV7-3; cdr3_length: 15; clone_size: .; j_call: TRBJ2-3; d_call: .; cdr3_nt: TGTGCCAGCGGGCCTAGTGGCCGAAGCACAGATACGCAGTATTTT; cdr3_aa: CASGPSGRSTDTQYF
v_call: TRBV19; cdr3_length: 18; clone_size: .; j_call: TRBJ1-5; d_call: TRBD1; cdr3_nt: TGTGCCAGTAGTACCCACAAGGGATCAGGGGGAATCAATCAGCCCCAGCATTTT; cdr3_aa: CASSTHKGSGGINQPQHF